This T cell receptor beta chain was recorded in a study of T-cell reconstitution after alpha-beta-depleted transplantation in children. The germline gives CDR1 GTSNPN, CDR2 SVGIG (reference sequence). V lost 4 bases and J lost 4, with 11 bases in between. The CDR3 is made up of 12 amino acids. The TCRbeta library was prepared with unique molecular identifiers. TCRdb reanalysed the PCR reads using MiXCR and keeps one entry per CDR3 protein. Altogether about 440,000 distinct CDR3 sequences are present, about 45% being singletons, with the ten largest covering roughly a quarter. The sequence came from a girl aged 2 to 9 with aplastic anemia, due to receive a stem cell transplant. The gene calls are TRBV30 and TRBJ2-7; tentatively, D is TRBD2 (7 bases). The sequences come from PBMCs, collected before TCRalphabeta/CD19-depleted stem cell transplant. CDR3 region: CAWTRGGYEQYF. The CDR3 nucleotides read TGTGCCTGGACGAGGGGGGGATACGAGCAGTACTTC.